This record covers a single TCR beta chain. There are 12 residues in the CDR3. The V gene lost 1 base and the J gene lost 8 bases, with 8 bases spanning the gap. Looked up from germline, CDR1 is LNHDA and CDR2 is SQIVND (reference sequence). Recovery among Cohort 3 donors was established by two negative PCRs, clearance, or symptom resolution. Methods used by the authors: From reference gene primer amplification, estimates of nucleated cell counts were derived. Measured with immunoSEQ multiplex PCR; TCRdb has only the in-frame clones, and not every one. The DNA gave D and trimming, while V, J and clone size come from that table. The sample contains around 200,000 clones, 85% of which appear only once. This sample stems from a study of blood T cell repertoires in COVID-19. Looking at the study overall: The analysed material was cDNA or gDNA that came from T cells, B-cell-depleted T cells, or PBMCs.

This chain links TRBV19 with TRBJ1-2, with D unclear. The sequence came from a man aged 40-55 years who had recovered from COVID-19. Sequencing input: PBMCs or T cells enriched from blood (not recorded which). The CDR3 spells CASSIGRRGYTF. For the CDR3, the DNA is TGTGCCAGTAGTATAGGCCGGAGGGGCTACACCTTC.